This T cell receptor beta chain was sequenced during a study of radiation and T cells in renal cell carcinoma. Some clones are missing from TCRdb's copy, which holds only in-frame ones; the method was immunoSEQ multiplex PCR. Of just over 150,000 clones detected, roughly 86% appear once; the ten largest clones hold 10% to 15%. Time point meaning: blood 2 weeks post-SBRT. Treatment specified: 15 Gy SBRT to primary tumor, nephrectomy 4 weeks later. The patient's renal cell carcinoma had clear cell pathology. Germline V gene lookup returns CDR1 MRHNA and CDR2 SNTAGT. V lost 4 bases to trimming and J lost 4 bases, with 7 bases between them. The length of the CDR3 is 12 residues.

V gene TRBV6-4 combines with J gene TRBJ1-1, with a tentative D call TRBD1 (5 bases). The sequencing used blood, collected from a patient whose treatment included radiotherapy and nephrectomy. The clonotype was recovered from a woman in her forties or fifties with renal cell carcinoma. This chain's CDR3 is CASSAGGTEAFF. In DNA form, the CDR3 reads TGTGCCAGCAGTGCGGGGGGCACTGAAGCTTTCTTT.